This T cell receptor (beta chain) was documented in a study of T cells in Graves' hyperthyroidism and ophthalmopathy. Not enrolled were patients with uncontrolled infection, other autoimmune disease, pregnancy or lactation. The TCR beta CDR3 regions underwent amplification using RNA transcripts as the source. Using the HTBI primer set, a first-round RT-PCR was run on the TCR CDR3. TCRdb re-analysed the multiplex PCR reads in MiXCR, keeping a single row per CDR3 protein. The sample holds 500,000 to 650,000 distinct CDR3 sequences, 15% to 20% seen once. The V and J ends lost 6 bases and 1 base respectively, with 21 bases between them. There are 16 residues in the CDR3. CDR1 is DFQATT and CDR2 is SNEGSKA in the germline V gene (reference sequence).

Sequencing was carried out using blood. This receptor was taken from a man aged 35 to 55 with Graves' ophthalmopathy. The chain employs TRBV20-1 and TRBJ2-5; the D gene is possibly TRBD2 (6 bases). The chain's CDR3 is CSAAPRGTLSQETQYF. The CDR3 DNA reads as TGCAGTGCCGCCCCGCGGGGAACGCTAAGCCAAGAGACCCAGTACTTC.